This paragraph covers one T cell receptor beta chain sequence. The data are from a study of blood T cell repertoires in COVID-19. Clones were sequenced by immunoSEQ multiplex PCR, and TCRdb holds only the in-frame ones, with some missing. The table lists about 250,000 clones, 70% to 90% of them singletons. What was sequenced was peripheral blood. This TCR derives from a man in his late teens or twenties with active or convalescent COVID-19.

Here the CDR3 DNA reads TGTGCCAGCAGCCCCCTTGGCGGGAGAGAGACCCAGTACTTC. Its translation is CASSPLGGRETQYF. This chain connects TRBV7-8 to TRBJ2-5, with 7 positions matching TRBD2. After removal of 5 bases from V and 4 bases from J, the junction contained 7 bases not matched to a gene. This CDR3 has 14 amino acids. In germline, CDR1 is SGHVS, CDR2 FQNEAQ.